These T cell receptor beta chains were read from a single sample in a study of blood T cell repertoires in COVID-19. Clones were read by immunoSEQ multiplex PCR, and TCRdb kept only the in-frame ones, dropping some. The data contain 200,000 to 300,000 clones, around nine tenths of them singletons. Sequenced: peripheral blood. The receptors come from a woman aged 60 to 75 with COVID-19, enrolled during active disease. Both conserved end residues are part of each CDR3. D genes are given only for firm matches. Size is stated for part of the rows, as once, few or many counts, or as a class when the clone is expanded.

J gene | V gene | D gene | clone size | CDR3 DNA | CDR3 protein
TRBJ1-2 | TRBV19 | NA | NA | TGTGCCAGTAGTATAGTGTCGGCAGCGGCTGGCTACACCTTC | CASSIVSAAAGYTF
TRBJ2-1 | TRBV4-3 | TRBD2 | once | TGCGCCAGCAGCCAAGGGGCTAGCGGGAACCATGAGCAGTTCTTC | CASSQGASGNHEQFF
TRBJ1-5 | TRBV6-1 | TRBD1 | NA | TGTGCCAGCAGTGACGGGGGACAGGGGGCGGATTGGGATCAGCCCCAGCATTTT | CASSDGGQGADWDQPQHF
TRBJ2-2 | TRBV6-4 | TRBD2 | NA | TGTGCCAGCAGCCCCGAGGGAGGGGCCGGGGAGCTGTTTTTT | CASSPEGGAGELFF
TRBJ2-5 | TRBV2 | TRBD2 | NA | TGTGCCAGCAGTGTGTTTTTAGCGGGAGAGGAGACCCAGTACTTC | CASSVFLAGEETQYF
TRBJ2-3 | TRBV6-6 | TRBD1 | NA | TGTGCCAGCAGTCGAGCACAGGGGTCGGGCACAGATACGCAGTATTTT | CASSRAQGSGTDTQYF
TRBJ1-2 | TRBV6-5 | TRBD1 | few | TGTGCCAGCAGCTCAGGGGGCGCTTCGGGTGGCTACACCTTC | CASSSGGASGGYTF
TRBJ2-1 | TRBV9 | NA | NA | TGTGCCAGCAGCGACACAGGGTCCTACAATGAGCAGTTCTTC | CASSDTGSYNEQFF
TRBJ2-5 | TRBV7-9 | TRBD1 | NA | TGTGCCAGCACCCCAAGAACAGGACAGGGGGCGCGTGAGACCCAGTACTTC | CASTPRTGQGARETQYF
TRBJ1-3 | TRBV5-4 | TRBD1 | NA | TGTGCCAGCAGCCCGACAGGGGACTCTGGAAACACCATATATTTT | CASSPTGDSGNTIYF
TRBJ2-3 | TRBV28 | NA | NA | TGTGCCAGCACCTCATCGGGGGTTGGGACAGATACGCAGTATTTT | CASTSSGVGTDTQYF
TRBJ1-5 | TRBV9 | NA | NA | TGTGCCAGCAGCCGCCCTTGGCCTACAGGTACTCAGCCCCAGCATTTT | CASSRPWPTGTQPQHF
TRBJ2-1 | TRBV5-6 | NA | NA | TGTGCCAGCAGCCCTCGGACGGGGAACTACAATGAGCAGTTCTTC | CASSPRTGNYNEQFF
TRBJ2-1 | TRBV5-4 | NA | NA | TGTGCCAGCAGCATGATCCGAGGGAGGTACAATGAGCAGTTCTTC | CASSMIRGRYNEQFF
TRBJ1-1 | TRBV28 | NA | NA | TGTGCCAGCAGAAAACGGGGTATGAACACTGAAGCTTTCTTT | CASRKRGMNTEAFF
TRBJ2-7 | TRBV19 | NA | NA | TGTGCCAGTAGTATAGAACATAGCGACTACGAGCAGTACTTC | CASSIEHSDYEQYF
TRBJ2-1 | TRBV5-6 | NA | NA | TGTGCCAGCAGCTTTACTTCAAGCTCCTACAATGAGCAGTTCTTC | CASSFTSSSYNEQFF
TRBJ2-1 | TRBV3-1/TRBV3-2 | TRBD2 | NA | TGTGCCAGCAGCCGAAAGGTCATAGCGGGAGCTTCGAATGAGCAGTTCTTC | CASSRKVIAGASNEQFF
TRBJ2-1 | TRBV14 | TRBD1 | many | TGTGCCAGCAGTCAATATACGGGACAGTCCTCCTACAATGAGCAGTTCTTC | CASSQYTGQSSYNEQFF
TRBJ1-1 | TRBV9 | NA | NA | TGTGCCAGCAGCGTAGGATCCCAGACTGAAGCTTTCTTT | CASSVGSQTEAFF
TRBJ2-1 | TRBV7-3 | NA | NA | TGTGCCAGCAGCCCCCTGGGCGCGGGATACTACAATGAGCAGTTCTTC | CASSPLGAGYYNEQFF
TRBJ2-5 | TRBV5-1 | TRBD2 | NA | TGCGCCAGCAGCGAAGGAGCGGGAGGGGCGGGGGAGACCCAGTACTTC | CASSEGAGGAGETQYF
TRBJ2-6 | TRBV7-2 | TRBD2 | NA | TGTGCCAGCAGCTTAGCGCCGGCGGGAGGACGATCTGGGGCCAACGTCCTGACTTTC | CASSLAPAGGRSGANVLTF
TRBJ1-4 | TRBV27 | NA | NA | TGTGCCAGCAGTCCCCTAAGGATGCCGGGGGAAAAACTGTTTTTT | CASSPLRMPGEKLFF
TRBJ1-1 | TRBV3-1/TRBV3-2 | NA | NA | TGTGCCAGCAGCCAAGTTATGGCGAACACTGAAGCTTTCTTT | CASSQVMANTEAFF
TRBJ1-4 | TRBV15 | NA | NA | TGTGCCACCAGCAGGGCGAGCGGGGGCACTAATGAAAAACTGTTTTTT | CATSRASGGTNEKLFF
TRBJ2-7 | TRBV7-9 | TRBD1 | NA | TGTGCCAGCAGACCGACAGGGGGCTGGAGCGAGCAGTACTTC | CASRPTGGWSEQYF
TRBJ2-1 | TRBV28 | TRBD2 | NA | TGTGCCACCCTCGGGACTAGCGGGAGTCATGAGCAGTTCTTC | CATLGTSGSHEQFF
TRBJ2-7 | TRBV20-1 | TRBD1 | NA | TGCAGTGCTAGTTTGGGACAGCTATACGAGCAGTACTTC | CSASLGQLYEQYF
TRBJ2-3 | TRBV6-4 | TRBD1 | NA | TGTGCCAGCAGTTCCGGACAGGGGTTAACAGATACGCAGTATTTT | CASSSGQGLTDTQYF
TRBJ2-5 | TRBV3-1/TRBV3-2 | TRBD2 | NA | TGTGCCAGCAGCCCGAGTCTCTGGGGGGGAGAGACCCAGTACTTC | CASSPSLWGGETQYF
TRBJ1-2 | TRBV28 | NA | once | TGTGCCAGCAGTGTGTCAGGGAGGGTTGGCTACACCTTC | CASSVSGRVGYTF
TRBJ1-2 | TRBV19 | NA | NA | TGTGCCAGTAGTATTGCTTCGGGACATAAATCAGAAGGCTACACCTTC | CASSIASGHKSEGYTF
TRBJ2-2 | TRBV6-6 | TRBD2 | NA | TGTGCCAGCACCCCACGGGGGGGGTTGGGCACCGGGGAGCTGTTTTTT | CASTPRGGLGTGELFF
TRBJ2-1 | TRBV6-2/TRBV6-3 | TRBD2 | NA | TGTGCCAGCAGTTTCGAGACTAGCGGGCCGAAGGACAATGAGCAGTTCTTC | CASSFETSGPKDNEQFF
TRBJ2-2 | TRBV6-1 | NA | NA | TGTGCCAGCAGTGAGGGCAGGCTCACCGGGGAGCTGTTTTTT | CASSEGRLTGELFF
TRBJ1-2 | TRBV28 | NA | few | TGTGCCAGCAACCGGGACTCGGGGGGCTATGGCTACACCTTC | CASNRDSGGYGYTF
TRBJ1-2 | TRBV25-1 | TRBD1 | NA | TGTGCCAGCTCCACGGACAGGTATGGCTACACCTTC | CASSTDRYGYTF
TRBJ2-5 | TRBV5-6 | NA | NA | TGTGCCAGCAGCTTGGGTCCCTTTGGGGGGTTTAAAGAGACCCAGTACTTC | CASSLGPFGGFKETQYF
TRBJ2-5 | TRBV25-1 | TRBD1 | NA | TGTGCCAGCAGGAGGACTGGACAGGATCTTCAAGAGACCCAGTACTTC | CASRRTGQDLQETQYF
TRBJ2-5 | TRBV11-1 | NA | NA | TGTGCCAGCAGCTTAGCGGGACAACACCAAGAGACCCAGTACTTC | CASSLAGQHQETQYF
TRBJ1-2 | TRBV2 | TRBD1 | NA | TGTGCCAGCAGGACCAGGGGGCTTAACTATGGCTACACCTTC | CASRTRGLNYGYTF
TRBJ2-7 | TRBV30 | TRBD1 | NA | TGTGCCTGGAGAGACGGACAGGGGGCGCGGGAGCAGTACTTC | CAWRDGQGAREQYF
TRBJ1-2 | TRBV6-1 | NA | NA | TGTGCCAGCAGTGTGAAATATGGCTCGGACAGAAACTATGGCTACACCTTC | CASSVKYGSDRNYGYTF
TRBJ2-7 | TRBV24-1 | TRBD1 | NA | TGTGCCACCAGAGCCAGGGGGGACAGGAGCTACGAGCAGTACTTC | CATRARGDRSYEQYF
TRBJ2-1 | TRBV5-1 | NA | NA | TGCGCCAGCAGCTTGTATAGCGCCGATGAGCAGTTCTTC | CASSLYSADEQFF
TRBJ2-1 | TRBV4-1 | TRBD2 | NA | TGCGCCAGCAGCCCGGGACTAGCCCTTTACAATGAGCAGTTCTTC | CASSPGLALYNEQFF
TRBJ1-1 | TRBV6-5 | NA | NA | TGTGCCAGCAGTAACGACAGGTTTGGGACTGAAGCTTTCTTT | CASSNDRFGTEAFF
TRBJ1-5 | TRBV4-1 | NA | NA | TGCGCCAGCAGCCAGTACGACAGGATAAGCAATCAGCCCCAGCATTTT | CASSQYDRISNQPQHF
TRBJ2-7 | TRBV4-2 | TRBD2 | NA | TGTGCCAGCAGCCAAGATTTTGATAGCGGGAGAGGGGTGAGGGAGCAGTACTTC | CASSQDFDSGRGVREQYF
TRBJ2-3 | TRBV7-9 | TRBD2 | NA | TGTGCCAGCAGCTCCCCAAGCGGGACGAGAGGGACAGATACGCAGTATTTT | CASSSPSGTRGTDTQYF
TRBJ2-3 | TRBV29-1 | TRBD2 | few | TGCAGCGTTGACTCCGCGGGAGCCGGGGATACGCAGTATTTT | CSVDSAGAGDTQYF
TRBJ2-1 | TRBV4-1 | NA | NA | TGCGCCAGCAGCCAAGCTGATATGGGACTCAGCTACAATGAGCAGTTCTTC | CASSQADMGLSYNEQFF
TRBJ1-5 | TRBV19 | TRBD1 | NA | TGTGCCAGTAACAACCGGGACAGGGTGGTCCGGCCCCAGCATTTT | CASNNRDRVVRPQHF
TRBJ2-3 | TRBV7-6 | TRBD2 | NA | TGTGCCAGCAGCTCGGGACTAGCGGGACGGCGGGCAGATACGCAGTATTTT | CASSSGLAGRRADTQYF
TRBJ1-6 | TRBV27 | TRBD1 | few | TGTGCCAGCAGCCGGAAGGCAGGGGGACAGGGGATTTCACCCCTCCACTTT | CASSRKAGGQGISPLHF
TRBJ2-1 | TRBV6-2/TRBV6-3 | TRBD2 | NA | TGTGCCAGCAGTTCTTCCGGCGGGGGGTACAATGAGCAGTTCTTC | CASSSSGGGYNEQFF
TRBJ1-4 | TRBV19 | TRBD1 | NA | TGTGCCAGTACCCCGGGACAGGGCGGATATGAAAAACTGTTTTTT | CASTPGQGGYEKLFF